The 9 T cell receptor beta chains given below trace back to one sample, sequenced in a study of cytomegalovirus exposure and HLA in healthy donors. PCR employed 60 Vbeta and 13 Jbeta primers. TCRdb's table, derived via immunoSEQ multiplex PCR, lists solely in-frame clones and lacks some. The sample includes 180,000 or so clones, around 77% of them seen just once. The material sequenced was PBMCs. The receptor source for this set is a woman between 25 and 40 years old in good health and CMV-seronegative.

This rearrangement joins TRBV7-7 to TRBJ1-3; D is unresolved. CDR3 size: 13 residues. Germline lookup yields CDR1 SSHAT and CDR2 FNYEAQ (reference sequence). The ends were cut back, 5 bases at V and 4 bases at J, with 9 bases in the middle. The CDR3 loop is CASSPRGGNTIYF. CDR3 bases: TGTGCCAGCAGCCCCCGGGGAGGAAACACCATATATTTT. The complete variable domain, with remaining parts taken from reference TRBV7-7 and TRBJ1-3, reads GAGVSQSPRYKVTKRGQDVTLRCDPISSHATLYWYQQALGQGPEFLTYFNYEAQPDKSGLPSDRFSAERPEGSISTLTIQRTEQRDSAMYRCASSPRGGNTIYFGEGSWLTVV.

The chain combines TRBV19 with TRBJ2-1; possible D gene TRBD1, 6 bases. This CDR3 contains 15 residues. V lost 4 bases and J lost 4, with 14 bases in between. In germline, CDR1 is LNHDA, CDR2 SQIVND (reference sequence). The CDR3 sequence is CASSTGAPGYNEQFF. The CDR3 DNA sequence: TGTGCCAGTAGTACAGGGGCCCCAGGGTACAATGAGCAGTTCTTC.

The chain carries TRBV7-3 and TRBJ2-7; unclear D gene. V lost 4 bases and J 2 bases, leaving 6 bases between the germline ends. Looked up from germline, CDR1 is SGHTA and CDR2 is FQGTGA. The CDR3 is made up of 12 amino acids. The CDR3 DNA sequence: TGTGCCAGCAGCTCCGACACCTACGAGCAGTACTTC. Translating gives CASSSDTYEQYF.

The chain recombines TRBV7-2 with TRBJ1-1; 11 bases are shared with TRBD1. Germline V gene data show CDR1 as SGHTA and CDR2 as FQGNSA. This CDR3 region has 15 residues. The J segment lost 4 bases and the V segment lost 4 bases, leaving 5 bases of the junction unmatched. CDR3 sequence: CASSSLGQGGTEAFF. Written as DNA, the CDR3 is TGTGCCAGCAGCTCACTGGGACAGGGGGGCACTGAAGCTTTCTTT.

This clone was observed once. V is TRBV27 and J is TRBJ1-1; TRBD1 aligns across 10 bases. The CDR3 runs to 15 residues. Trimming took 4 bases from V and 0 from J; bases not matched to a gene: 2. The germline gives CDR1 MNHEY, CDR2 SMNVEV (reference sequence). The CDR3 bases are TGTGCCAGCAGTTACGACAGGGGGCTGAACACTGAAGCTTTCTTT. Translated: CASSYDRGLNTEAFF.

Remarks on this clone: At the DNA level, this CDR3 is encoded by other sequences in the same sample as well. This sequence joins TRBV5-1 and TRBJ1-5, with D uncertain. The germline CDR1 and CDR2 sequences are SGHRS and YFSETQ. Trimming left V 0 bases short and J 1 base short, with 5 bases between. This CDR3 has 14 residues. The CDR3 spells CASSLGGSNQPQHF. In DNA form, the CDR3 reads TGCGCCAGCAGCTTGGGCGGAAGCAATCAGCCCCAGCATTTT.

The chain uses TRBV5-5 and TRBJ2-1; possible D gene TRBD1, 7 bases. The CDR3 sequence is 19 residues long. The germline CDR1 and CDR2 sequences are SGHKS and YYEKEE (reference sequence). Trimming shortened V by 4 bases and J by 0 bases, and 23 bases separated the two germline ends. The CDR3 sequence is CASSKFLPQGGGSYNEQFF. The CDR3 coding sequence is TGTGCCAGCAGCAAATTCCTCCCTCAGGGGGGAGGCTCCTACAATGAGCAGTTCTTC.

V and J are TRBV29-1 and TRBJ2-5; 9 nucleotides align to TRBD1. J gave up 2 bases and V 6 bases, and 1 base lay outside the gene matches. The CDR3 has 12 residues. Germline V gene lookup returns CDR1 SQVTM and CDR2 ANQGSEA. CDR3 sequence reads: CSVDRGQETQYF. For the CDR3, the DNA is TGCAGCGTCGACAGGGGGCAAGAGACCCAGTACTTC.

The chain links TRBV5-6 to TRBJ1-6; TRBD1 aligns across 10 bases. The CDR3 runs to 14 residues. The trim removed 5 bases at V and 9 bases at J, leaving 5 bases unmatched. Germline CDR1 SGHDT, CDR2 YYEEEE. The CDR3 DNA is TGTGCCAGCAGTCGGGACAGGGGTATTTCACCCCTCCACTTT. Translating it yields CASSRDRGISPLHF.